A selection of T cell receptor beta chains follows, all from one sample in a study of blood T cell repertoires in COVID-19. Method: immunoSEQ multiplex PCR; TCRdb's copy keeps in-frame clones and lacks some. Of roughly 500,000 clones listed, nearly 90% are singletons. Input material: peripheral blood. The receptors here all came from a man between 18 and 29 years old with COVID-19, enrolled during active disease. The CDR3 runs from the conserved cysteine through the conserved F or W. A D gene is named only where the DNA matches it firmly. Part of the rows lack a size; the others show once, few, many or a class for expanded clones.

d_call: -; clone_size: -; v_call: TRBV21-1; j_call: TRBJ2-2; cdr3_aa: CASSDRTSGRAEDTGELFF; cdr3_nt: TGTGCCAGCAGCGATCGGACTAGCGGGAGGGCCGAGGACACCGGGGAGCTGTTTTTT
d_call: -; clone_size: -; v_call: TRBV6-5; j_call: TRBJ1-3; cdr3_aa: CASGPSGNTIYF; cdr3_nt: TGTGCCAGCGGGCCCTCTGGAAACACCATATATTTT
d_call: TRBD1; clone_size: -; v_call: TRBV6-6; j_call: TRBJ2-5; cdr3_aa: CASSYSGQGQIETQYF; cdr3_nt: TGTGCCAGCAGTTACTCTGGACAGGGACAAATCGAGACCCAGTACTTC
d_call: TRBD1; clone_size: -; v_call: TRBV6-5; j_call: TRBJ1-4; cdr3_aa: CASVGQGNEKLFF; cdr3_nt: TGTGCCAGTGTGGGACAGGGTAATGAAAAACTGTTTTTT
d_call: TRBD2; clone_size: -; v_call: TRBV28; j_call: TRBJ2-5; cdr3_aa: CASSSGGYQETQYF; cdr3_nt: TGTGCCAGCAGCTCGGGGGGGTACCAAGAGACCCAGTACTTC
d_call: TRBD1; clone_size: -; v_call: TRBV7-3; j_call: TRBJ1-1; cdr3_aa: CASSQGQYNTEAFF; cdr3_nt: TGTGCCAGCAGCCAGGGACAGTATAACACTGAAGCTTTCTTT
d_call: TRBD1; clone_size: -; v_call: TRBV5-1; j_call: TRBJ2-2; cdr3_aa: CASSQGTANTGELFF; cdr3_nt: TGCGCCAGCAGCCAAGGGACAGCGAACACCGGGGAGCTGTTTTTT
d_call: -; clone_size: -; v_call: TRBV6-1; j_call: TRBJ2-7; cdr3_aa: CASSEKWPSGEQYF; cdr3_nt: TGTGCCAGCAGTGAAAAATGGCCTTCGGGGGAGCAGTACTTC
d_call: TRBD1; clone_size: -; v_call: TRBV30; j_call: TRBJ2-7; cdr3_aa: CAWSVLGGDEQYF; cdr3_nt: TGTGCCTGGAGTGTACTAGGGGGCGACGAGCAGTACTTC
d_call: -; clone_size: -; v_call: TRBV6-5; j_call: TRBJ1-6; cdr3_aa: CASSYGQSYNSPLHF; cdr3_nt: TGTGCCAGCAGTTACGGACAATCCTATAATTCACCCCTCCACTTT
d_call: -; clone_size: -; v_call: TRBV7-3; j_call: TRBJ2-3; cdr3_aa: CASSLPGTDTQYF; cdr3_nt: TGTGCCAGCAGCTTACCGGGGACAGATACGCAGTATTTT
d_call: -; clone_size: few; v_call: TRBV20-1; j_call: TRBJ2-7; cdr3_aa: CSASTAQISYEQYF; cdr3_nt: TGCAGTGCTAGTACAGCCCAGATCTCCTACGAGCAGTACTTC
d_call: -; clone_size: -; v_call: TRBV12-3/TRBV12-4; j_call: TRBJ1-2; cdr3_aa: CASSFVQLYGYTF; cdr3_nt: TGTGCCAGCAGTTTTGTACAGCTATATGGCTACACCTTC
d_call: TRBD2; clone_size: -; v_call: TRBV5-1; j_call: TRBJ2-1; cdr3_aa: CASSRGTSGYYNEQFF; cdr3_nt: TGCGCCAGCAGCAGGGGGACTAGCGGGTATTACAATGAGCAGTTCTTC
d_call: TRBD2; clone_size: -; v_call: TRBV7-8; j_call: TRBJ2-2; cdr3_aa: CASTLAGGQTGELFF; cdr3_nt: TGTGCCAGCACCTTAGCGGGGGGTCAAACCGGGGAGCTGTTTTTT
d_call: -; clone_size: -; v_call: TRBV19; j_call: TRBJ1-6; cdr3_aa: CASSMLTGSYNSPLHF; cdr3_nt: TGTGCCAGTAGTATGCTGACAGGCTCCTATAATTCACCCCTCCACTTT
d_call: TRBD2; clone_size: -; v_call: TRBV6-5; j_call: TRBJ2-5; cdr3_aa: CASSYREGQETQYF; cdr3_nt: TGTGCCAGCAGTTACCGGGAGGGACAAGAGACCCAGTACTTC
d_call: -; clone_size: -; v_call: TRBV5-5; j_call: TRBJ2-3; cdr3_aa: CASSLGGTDTQYF; cdr3_nt: TGTGCCAGCAGCTTGGGAGGTACAGATACGCAGTATTTT
d_call: -; clone_size: -; v_call: TRBV19; j_call: TRBJ1-4; cdr3_aa: CASSRRADTNEKLFF; cdr3_nt: TGTGCCAGTAGCAGGAGGGCAGATACTAATGAAAAACTGTTTTTT
d_call: -; clone_size: once; v_call: TRBV9; j_call: TRBJ2-2; cdr3_aa: CASSPRLDGELFF; cdr3_nt: TGTGCCAGCAGCCCTCGACTAGACGGGGAGCTGTTTTTT
d_call: TRBD2; clone_size: -; v_call: TRBV2; j_call: TRBJ2-3; cdr3_aa: CASSRLAGGDTDTQYF; cdr3_nt: TGTGCCAGCAGCCGACTAGCGGGGGGGGACACAGATACGCAGTATTTT
d_call: TRBD1; clone_size: -; v_call: TRBV7-9; j_call: TRBJ1-2; cdr3_aa: CASSLNRGDYGYTF; cdr3_nt: TGTGCCAGCAGCTTGAACAGGGGGGACTATGGCTACACCTTC
d_call: -; clone_size: -; v_call: TRBV7-9; j_call: TRBJ2-2; cdr3_aa: CATRPGLAGELFF; cdr3_nt: TGTGCCACGAGACCAGGGTTGGCCGGGGAGCTGTTTTTT
d_call: TRBD1; clone_size: -; v_call: TRBV7-8; j_call: TRBJ2-2; cdr3_aa: CASSPGTGEAGELFF; cdr3_nt: TGTGCCAGCAGCCCCGGGACAGGGGAGGCCGGGGAGCTGTTTTTT
d_call: TRBD1; clone_size: -; v_call: TRBV7-9; j_call: TRBJ1-5; cdr3_aa: CASSQGQAGGGNQPQHF; cdr3_nt: TGTGCCAGCAGCCAAGGACAGGCCGGCGGGGGCAATCAGCCCCAGCATTTT
d_call: TRBD1; clone_size: -; v_call: TRBV5-4; j_call: TRBJ2-1; cdr3_aa: CASSLGGTGSYNEQFF; cdr3_nt: TGTGCCAGCAGCTTAGGGGGCACGGGCTCCTACAATGAGCAGTTCTTC
d_call: TRBD1; clone_size: -; v_call: TRBV18; j_call: TRBJ1-1; cdr3_aa: CASSPQGQGSQAFF; cdr3_nt: TGTGCCAGCTCACCCCAGGGACAGGGAAGTCAAGCTTTCTTT
d_call: -; clone_size: once; v_call: TRBV9; j_call: TRBJ1-3; cdr3_aa: CASSVAGAISGNTIYF; cdr3_nt: TGTGCCAGCAGCGTAGCTGGAGCGATCTCTGGAAACACCATATATTTT
d_call: TRBD2; clone_size: -; v_call: TRBV11-3; j_call: TRBJ2-3; cdr3_aa: CASSLGGSPDTQYF; cdr3_nt: TGTGCCAGCAGCTTAGGCGGGAGTCCAGATACGCAGTATTTT
d_call: TRBD1; clone_size: once; v_call: TRBV27; j_call: TRBJ2-2; cdr3_aa: CASRGTGVLPGELFF; cdr3_nt: TGTGCCAGCAGGGGGACAGGGGTGTTGCCCGGGGAGCTGTTTTTT
d_call: TRBD1; clone_size: -; v_call: TRBV18; j_call: TRBJ1-2; cdr3_aa: CASSPPGQGAVYGYTF; cdr3_nt: TGTGCCAGCTCACCACCGGGACAGGGGGCTGTCTATGGCTACACCTTC
d_call: -; clone_size: -; v_call: TRBV5-6; j_call: TRBJ1-4; cdr3_aa: CASSSDRLEAQRGKLFF; cdr3_nt: TGTGCCAGCAGCTCGGACCGCTTGGAAGCCCAAAGGGGAAAACTGTTTTTT
d_call: TRBD1; clone_size: -; v_call: TRBV30; j_call: TRBJ1-5; cdr3_aa: CAWSLGQGINQPQHF; cdr3_nt: TGTGCCTGGAGTCTTGGACAGGGGATCAATCAGCCCCAGCATTTT
d_call: TRBD1; clone_size: once; v_call: TRBV7-2; j_call: TRBJ2-1; cdr3_aa: CASSLIDRDNEQFF; cdr3_nt: TGTGCCAGCAGCTTAATAGACAGGGACAATGAGCAGTTCTTC
d_call: -; clone_size: -; v_call: TRBV10-1; j_call: TRBJ2-4; cdr3_aa: CASSPDGNIQYF; cdr3_nt: TGCGCCAGCAGTCCAGACGGGAACATTCAGTACTTC
d_call: -; clone_size: few; v_call: TRBV11-2; j_call: TRBJ2-3; cdr3_aa: CASSRIIGRRTDTQYF; cdr3_nt: TGTGCCAGCAGCAGGATTATTGGGCGGAGGACAGATACGCAGTATTTT
d_call: -; clone_size: -; v_call: TRBV29-1; j_call: TRBJ2-7; cdr3_aa: CSVSDGTYEQYF; cdr3_nt: TGCAGCGTCAGCGACGGCACCTACGAGCAGTACTTC
d_call: TRBD2; clone_size: -; v_call: TRBV18; j_call: TRBJ2-7; cdr3_aa: CASSNSGSAIYEQYF; cdr3_nt: TGTGCCAGCTCAAATAGCGGGAGTGCCATATACGAGCAGTACTTC
d_call: -; clone_size: -; v_call: TRBV4-1; j_call: TRBJ1-1; cdr3_aa: CASSQASGGLRNTEAFF; cdr3_nt: TGCGCCAGCAGCCAAGCGTCGGGGGGCCTGAGGAACACTGAAGCTTTCTTT
d_call: -; clone_size: -; v_call: TRBV28; j_call: TRBJ2-7; cdr3_aa: CASSSDYPGEQYF; cdr3_nt: TGTGCCAGCAGTTCCGACTACCCTGGCGAGCAGTACTTC
d_call: TRBD1; clone_size: -; v_call: TRBV19; j_call: TRBJ1-1; cdr3_aa: CASRNMGQGQYTEAFF; cdr3_nt: TGTGCCAGTCGTAATATGGGACAGGGGCAGTACACTGAAGCTTTCTTT
d_call: -; clone_size: once; v_call: TRBV3-1/TRBV3-2; j_call: TRBJ1-5; cdr3_aa: CASSLGHSNQPQHF; cdr3_nt: TGTGCCAGCAGCCTAGGACATAGCAATCAGCCCCAGCATTTT
d_call: TRBD2; clone_size: -; v_call: TRBV5-8; j_call: TRBJ2-1; cdr3_aa: CASRLRSGTSGFSEQFF; cdr3_nt: TGTGCCAGCAGACTACGCTCCGGGACTAGCGGCTTTAGTGAGCAGTTCTTC
d_call: TRBD2; clone_size: -; v_call: TRBV11-2; j_call: TRBJ2-1; cdr3_aa: CASSRTSANYNEQFF; cdr3_nt: TGTGCCAGCAGCCGGACTAGCGCCAACTACAATGAGCAGTTCTTC
d_call: TRBD2; clone_size: -; v_call: TRBV7-9; j_call: TRBJ2-3; cdr3_aa: CASSLGGGTSGTDTQYF; cdr3_nt: TGTGCCAGCAGCCTGGGTGGCGGGACTAGCGGAACAGATACGCAGTATTTT
d_call: -; clone_size: once; v_call: TRBV24-1; j_call: TRBJ1-5; cdr3_aa: CATSPNNSNQPQHF; cdr3_nt: TGTGCCACCAGTCCTAATAATAGCAATCAGCCCCAGCATTTT
d_call: -; clone_size: -; v_call: TRBV15; j_call: TRBJ1-5; cdr3_aa: CATSSGAWANQPQHF; cdr3_nt: TGTGCCACCAGCAGTGGGGCTTGGGCCAATCAGCCCCAGCATTTT
d_call: -; clone_size: few; v_call: TRBV4-1; j_call: TRBJ2-5; cdr3_aa: CASSQGMSQETQYF; cdr3_nt: TGCGCCAGCAGCCAAGGTATGAGCCAAGAGACCCAGTACTTC
d_call: TRBD2; clone_size: -; v_call: TRBV6-5; j_call: TRBJ2-7; cdr3_aa: CATRLAEGYEQYF; cdr3_nt: TGTGCCACTAGACTAGCGGAGGGGTACGAGCAGTACTTC
d_call: -; clone_size: -; v_call: TRBV11-3; j_call: TRBJ2-4; cdr3_aa: CASSLAGINIQYF; cdr3_nt: TGTGCCAGCAGCTTAGCAGGGATTAACATTCAGTACTTC
d_call: TRBD2; clone_size: -; v_call: TRBV24-1; j_call: TRBJ2-1; cdr3_aa: CATSDSLAGEGEQFF; cdr3_nt: TGTGCCACCAGTGATTCGCTAGCGGGAGAGGGTGAGCAGTTCTTC
d_call: -; clone_size: -; v_call: TRBV24-1; j_call: TRBJ2-3; cdr3_aa: CATSSTIGNVDTQYF; cdr3_nt: TGTGCCACCAGCTCCACTATCGGGAACGTAGATACGCAGTATTTT
d_call: TRBD1; clone_size: few; v_call: TRBV6-5; j_call: TRBJ2-5; cdr3_aa: CASWGQLSETQYF; cdr3_nt: TGTGCCAGCTGGGGACAGCTGAGCGAGACCCAGTACTTC
d_call: TRBD1; clone_size: -; v_call: TRBV10-3; j_call: TRBJ2-7; cdr3_aa: CAISVPGQGKNEQYF; cdr3_nt: TGTGCCATCAGTGTCCCGGGACAGGGGAAAAACGAGCAGTACTTC
d_call: -; clone_size: -; v_call: TRBV11-2; j_call: TRBJ2-7; cdr3_aa: CASSPRGEQYF; cdr3_nt: TGTGCCAGCAGCCCCCGGGGCGAGCAGTACTTC
d_call: -; clone_size: few; v_call: TRBV11-2; j_call: TRBJ1-5; cdr3_aa: CASSLDRNQPQHF; cdr3_nt: TGTGCCAGCAGCTTAGACAGGAATCAGCCCCAGCATTTT
d_call: -; clone_size: -; v_call: TRBV12-3/TRBV12-4; j_call: TRBJ1-2; cdr3_aa: CASSPQGFYGYTF; cdr3_nt: TGTGCCAGCAGTCCCCAGGGCTTCTATGGCTACACCTTC
d_call: -; clone_size: -; v_call: TRBV6-5; j_call: TRBJ1-4; cdr3_aa: CASRTSKGLNEKLFF; cdr3_nt: TGTGCCAGCCGTACGTCTAAGGGGCTTAATGAAAAACTGTTTTTT
d_call: -; clone_size: -; v_call: TRBV9; j_call: TRBJ1-1; cdr3_aa: CASSDPARGDTEAFF; cdr3_nt: TGTGCCAGCAGCGACCCGGCACGGGGGGACACTGAAGCTTTCTTT